This T cell receptor beta chain appears in the sequencing data of a study of blood T cell repertoires in COVID-19. In the study overall: From the United States, Italy and Spain came samples of acute and convalescent COVID-19. The cDNA or gDNA used as material had been derived from T cells, B-cell-depleted T cells, or PBMCs.

V lost 4 bases and J 0 bases, leaving 8 bases between the germline ends. Germline V gives CDR1 SGHDN, CDR2 FVKESK. The CDR3 contains 14 residues. Authors' data handling: Reference gene primer amplification gave nucleated cell count estimates. Some clones are missing from TCRdb's copy, which holds only in-frame ones; the method was immunoSEQ multiplex PCR. V and J calls and clone size are given by that table; D and trimming were obtained from the DNA. The data show about 140,000 clones, with 76% seen just once and 3.5% to 5% held by the top ten. Material: peripheral blood. This rearrangement joins TRBV14 to TRBJ2-3, with D hard to call. The TCR originated in a woman older than 75 with active or convalescent COVID-19. In DNA, the CDR3 is TGTGCCAGCAGCCTCACTTCTAGCACAGATACGCAGTATTTT. This translates into CASSLTSSTDTQYF.